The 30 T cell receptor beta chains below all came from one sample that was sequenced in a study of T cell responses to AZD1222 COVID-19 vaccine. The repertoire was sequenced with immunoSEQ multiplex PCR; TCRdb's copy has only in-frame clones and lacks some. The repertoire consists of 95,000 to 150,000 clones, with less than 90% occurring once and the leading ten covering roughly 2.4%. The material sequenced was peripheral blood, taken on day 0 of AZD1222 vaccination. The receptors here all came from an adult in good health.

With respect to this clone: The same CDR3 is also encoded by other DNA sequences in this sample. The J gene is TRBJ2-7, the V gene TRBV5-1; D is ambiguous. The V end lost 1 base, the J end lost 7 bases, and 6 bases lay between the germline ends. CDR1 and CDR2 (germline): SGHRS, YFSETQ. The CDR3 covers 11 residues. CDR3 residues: CASSLMEEQYF. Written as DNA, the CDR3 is TGCGCCAGCAGCTTGATGGAGGAGCAGTACTTC.

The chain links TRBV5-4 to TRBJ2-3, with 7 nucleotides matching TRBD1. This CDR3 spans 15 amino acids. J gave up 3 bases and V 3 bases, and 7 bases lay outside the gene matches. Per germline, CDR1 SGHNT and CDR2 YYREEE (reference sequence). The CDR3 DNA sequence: TGTGCCAGCAGCTCTCGACAGGGTAGAACAGATACGCAGTATTTT. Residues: CASSSRQGRTDTQYF.

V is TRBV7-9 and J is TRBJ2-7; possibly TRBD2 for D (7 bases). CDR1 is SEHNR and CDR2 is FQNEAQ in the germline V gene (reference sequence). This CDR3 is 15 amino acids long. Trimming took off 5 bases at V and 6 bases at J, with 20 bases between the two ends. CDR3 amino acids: CASSPGPRAGAEQYF. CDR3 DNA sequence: TGTGCCAGCAGCCCCGGGCCCAGGGCGGGGGCCGAGCAGTACTTC.

The CDR3 loop reads CASSQFIAGLYNEQFF. In nucleotides, the CDR3 is TGTGCCAGCAGCCAATTCATAGCGGGATTATACAATGAGCAGTTCTTC. This rearrangement joins TRBV3-1 (or the pseudogene TRBV3-2) to TRBJ2-1; 8 bases line up with TRBD2. Germline lookup yields CDR1 LGHDT and CDR2 YNNKEL (reference sequence). V gave up 2 bases and J gave up 4 bases; unmatched junction bases: 7. This CDR3 is built from 16 residues.

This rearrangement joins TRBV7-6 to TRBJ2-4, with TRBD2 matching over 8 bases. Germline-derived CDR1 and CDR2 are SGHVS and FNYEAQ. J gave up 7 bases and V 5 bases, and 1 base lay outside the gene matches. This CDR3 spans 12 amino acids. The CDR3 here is CASSPGGNIQYF. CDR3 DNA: TGTGCCAGCAGCCCGGGGGGGAACATTCAGTACTTC.

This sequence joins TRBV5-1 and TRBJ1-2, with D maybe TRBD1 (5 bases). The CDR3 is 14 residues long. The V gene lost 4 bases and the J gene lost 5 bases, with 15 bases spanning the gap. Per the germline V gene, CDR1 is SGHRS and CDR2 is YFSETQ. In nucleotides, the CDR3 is TGCGCCAGCAGCCCCGGGGGGGGTTGGTATGGCTACACCTTC. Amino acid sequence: CASSPGGGWYGYTF.

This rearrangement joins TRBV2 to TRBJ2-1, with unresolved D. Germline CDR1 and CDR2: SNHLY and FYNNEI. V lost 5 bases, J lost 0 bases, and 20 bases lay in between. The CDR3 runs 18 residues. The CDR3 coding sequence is TGTGCCAGCAGTCCACGCGGTTCGGGCGCAGGCTCCTACAATGAGCAGTTCTTC. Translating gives CASSPRGSGAGSYNEQFF.

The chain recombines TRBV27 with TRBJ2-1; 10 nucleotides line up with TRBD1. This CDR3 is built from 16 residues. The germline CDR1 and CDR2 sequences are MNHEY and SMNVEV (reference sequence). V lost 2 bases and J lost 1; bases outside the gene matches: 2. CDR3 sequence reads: CASSLGGQGSYNEQFF. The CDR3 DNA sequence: TGTGCCAGCAGTTTAGGGGGACAGGGGTCCTACAATGAGCAGTTCTTC.

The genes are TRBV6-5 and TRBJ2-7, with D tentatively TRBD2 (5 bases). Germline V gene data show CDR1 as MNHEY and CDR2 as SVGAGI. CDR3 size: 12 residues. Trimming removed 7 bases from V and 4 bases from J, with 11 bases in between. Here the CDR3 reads CASKEWEYEQYF. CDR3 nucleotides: TGTGCCAGCAAGGAGTGGGAGTACGAGCAGTACTTC.

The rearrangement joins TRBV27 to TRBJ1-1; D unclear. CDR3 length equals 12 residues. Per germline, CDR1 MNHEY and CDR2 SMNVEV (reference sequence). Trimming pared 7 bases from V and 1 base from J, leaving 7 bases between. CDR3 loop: CASMRRNTEAFF. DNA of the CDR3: TGTGCCAGCATGCGACGGAACACTGAAGCTTTCTTT.

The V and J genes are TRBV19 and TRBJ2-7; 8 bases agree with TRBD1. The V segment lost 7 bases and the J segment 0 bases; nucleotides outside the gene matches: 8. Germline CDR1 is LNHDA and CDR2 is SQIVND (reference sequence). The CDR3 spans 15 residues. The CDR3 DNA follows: TGTGCCAGTATGGGGCTGACAGGGGACTCCTACGAGCAGTACTTC. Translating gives CASMGLTGDSYEQYF.

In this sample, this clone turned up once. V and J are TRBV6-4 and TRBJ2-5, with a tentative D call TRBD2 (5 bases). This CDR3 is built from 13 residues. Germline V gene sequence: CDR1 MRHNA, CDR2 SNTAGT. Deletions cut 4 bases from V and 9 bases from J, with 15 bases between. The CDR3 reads CASSVAAGRAQYF. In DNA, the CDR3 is TGTGCCAGCAGTGTCGCGGCGGGTCGGGCCCAGTACTTC.

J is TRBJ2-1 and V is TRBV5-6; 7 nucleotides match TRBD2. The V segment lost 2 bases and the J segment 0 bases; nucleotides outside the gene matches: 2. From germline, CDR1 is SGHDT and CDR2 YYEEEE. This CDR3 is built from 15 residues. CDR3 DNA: TGTGCCAGCAGCTTAAGGACTAGCTCCTACAATGAGCAGTTCTTC. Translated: CASSLRTSSYNEQFF.

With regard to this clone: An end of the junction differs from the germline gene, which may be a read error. The CDR3 nucleotides are TGTACCAGCAGCGGACTAGCGGGACCCGGGGAGCTGTTTTTT. This codes for CTSSGLAGPGELFF. The chain links TRBV6-5 to TRBJ2-2; TRBD2 matches at 12 bases. The CDR3 is made up of 14 amino acids. Germline CDR1 MNHEY, CDR2 SVGAGI.

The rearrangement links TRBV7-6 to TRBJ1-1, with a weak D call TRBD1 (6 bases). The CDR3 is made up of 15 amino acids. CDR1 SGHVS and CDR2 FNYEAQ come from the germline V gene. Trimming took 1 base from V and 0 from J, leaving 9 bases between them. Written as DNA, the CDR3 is TGTGCCAGCAGCTTAGGAACAGGGATGAACACTGAAGCTTTCTTT. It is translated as CASSLGTGMNTEAFF.

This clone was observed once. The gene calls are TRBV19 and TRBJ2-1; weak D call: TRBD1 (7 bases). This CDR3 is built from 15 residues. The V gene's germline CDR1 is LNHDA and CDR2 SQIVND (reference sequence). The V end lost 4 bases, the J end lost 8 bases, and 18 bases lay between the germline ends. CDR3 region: CASSSGTAFGDEQFF. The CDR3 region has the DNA TGTGCCAGTAGTAGCGGGACAGCGTTCGGCGATGAGCAGTTCTTC. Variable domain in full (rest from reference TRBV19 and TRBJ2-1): DGGITQSPKYLFRKEGQNVTLSCEQNLNHDAMYWYRQDPGQGLRLIYYSQIVNDFQKGDIAEGYSVSREKKESFPLTVTSAQKNPTAFYLCASSSGTAFGDEQFFGPGTRLTVL.

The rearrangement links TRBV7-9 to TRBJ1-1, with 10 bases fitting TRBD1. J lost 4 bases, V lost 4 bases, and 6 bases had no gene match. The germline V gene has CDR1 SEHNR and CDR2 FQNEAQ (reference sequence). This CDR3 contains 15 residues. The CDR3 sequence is CASSSTRDRGTEAFF. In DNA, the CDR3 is TGTGCCAGCAGCTCTACCCGGGACAGGGGCACTGAAGCTTTCTTT.

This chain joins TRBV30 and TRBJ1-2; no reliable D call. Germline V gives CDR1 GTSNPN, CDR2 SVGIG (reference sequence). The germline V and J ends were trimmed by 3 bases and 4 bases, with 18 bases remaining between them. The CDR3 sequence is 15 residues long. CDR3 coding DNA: TGTGCCTGGAGGAATTACCGGGAGGCGCCCTATGGCTACACCTTC. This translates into CAWRNYREAPYGYTF.

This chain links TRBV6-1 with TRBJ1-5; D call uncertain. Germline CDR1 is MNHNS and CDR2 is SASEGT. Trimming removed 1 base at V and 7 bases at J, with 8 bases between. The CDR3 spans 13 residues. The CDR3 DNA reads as TGTGCCAGCAGTGAAGTTGTAAGACAGCCCCAGCATTTT. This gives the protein CASSEVVRQPQHF.

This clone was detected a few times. CDR3 sequence: CASSLQMGSNQPQHF. In nucleotides, the CDR3 is TGTGCCAGCAGCTTACAGATGGGGAGCAATCAGCCCCAGCATTTT. The gene calls are TRBV7-6 and TRBJ1-5; unclear D gene. CDR1 is SGHVS and CDR2 is FNYEAQ in the germline V gene. This CDR3 is built from 15 residues. V lost 2 bases to trimming and J lost 1 base, with 9 bases between them.

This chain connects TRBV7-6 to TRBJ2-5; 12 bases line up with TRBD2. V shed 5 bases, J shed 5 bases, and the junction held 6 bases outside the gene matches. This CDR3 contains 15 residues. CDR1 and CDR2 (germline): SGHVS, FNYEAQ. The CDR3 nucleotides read TGTGCCAGCAGCCCCCTAGCGGGAGGGGTGGAGACCCAGTACTTC. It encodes CASSPLAGGVETQYF.

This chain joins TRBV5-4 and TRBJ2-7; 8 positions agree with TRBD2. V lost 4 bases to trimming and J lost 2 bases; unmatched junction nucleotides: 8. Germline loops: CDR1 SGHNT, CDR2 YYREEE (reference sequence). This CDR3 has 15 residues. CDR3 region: CASSTQAGVPYEQYF. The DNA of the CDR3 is TGTGCCAGCAGCACTCAAGCGGGAGTCCCCTACGAGCAGTACTTC.

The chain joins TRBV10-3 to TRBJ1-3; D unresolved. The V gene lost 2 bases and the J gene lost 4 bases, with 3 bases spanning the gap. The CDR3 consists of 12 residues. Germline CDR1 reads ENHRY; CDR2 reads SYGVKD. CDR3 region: CAISEGGNTIYF. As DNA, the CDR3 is TGTGCCATCAGTGAGGGGGGAAACACCATATATTTT.

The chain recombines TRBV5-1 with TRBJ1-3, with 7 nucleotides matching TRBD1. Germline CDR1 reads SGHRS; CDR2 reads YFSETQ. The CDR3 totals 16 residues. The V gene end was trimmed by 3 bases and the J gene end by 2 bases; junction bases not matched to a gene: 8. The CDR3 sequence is CASSYGQAGTGNTIYF. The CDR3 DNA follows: TGCGCCAGCAGCTACGGACAGGCCGGCACTGGAAACACCATATATTTT.

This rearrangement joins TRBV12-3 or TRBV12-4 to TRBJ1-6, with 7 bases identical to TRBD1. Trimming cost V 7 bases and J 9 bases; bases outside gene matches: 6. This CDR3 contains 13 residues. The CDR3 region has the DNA TGTGCCAGCACCCGACAGGGTCGTTCACCCCTCCACTTT. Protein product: CASTRQGRSPLHF.

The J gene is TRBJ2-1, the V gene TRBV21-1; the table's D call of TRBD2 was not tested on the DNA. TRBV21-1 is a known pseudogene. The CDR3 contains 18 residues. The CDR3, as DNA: TGTGCCAGCAGCAGAGATCCCTCCCTAGCCTCCTCCTACAATGAGCAGTTCTTC. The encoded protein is CASSRDPSLASSYNEQFF.

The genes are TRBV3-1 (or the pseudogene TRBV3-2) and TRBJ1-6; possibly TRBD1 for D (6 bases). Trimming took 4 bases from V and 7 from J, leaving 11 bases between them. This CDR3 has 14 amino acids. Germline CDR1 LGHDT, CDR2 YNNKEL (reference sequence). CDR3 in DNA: TGTGCCAGCAGCCTGGGACAAGCGAATTCACCCCTCCACTTT. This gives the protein CASSLGQANSPLHF.

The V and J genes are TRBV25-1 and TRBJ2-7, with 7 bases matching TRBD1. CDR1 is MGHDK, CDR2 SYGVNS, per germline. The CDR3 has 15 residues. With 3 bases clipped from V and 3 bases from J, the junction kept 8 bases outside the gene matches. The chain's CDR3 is CASSEDWDSLYEQYF. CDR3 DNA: TGTGCCAGCAGTGAGGACTGGGACAGCCTCTACGAGCAGTACTTC.

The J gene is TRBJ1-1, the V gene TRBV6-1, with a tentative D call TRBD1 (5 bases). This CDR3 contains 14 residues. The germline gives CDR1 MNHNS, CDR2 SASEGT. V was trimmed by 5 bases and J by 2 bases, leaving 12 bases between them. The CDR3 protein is CASSSLGTNTEAFF. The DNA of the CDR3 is TGTGCCAGCAGTTCCCTGGGGACTAACACTGAAGCTTTCTTT.

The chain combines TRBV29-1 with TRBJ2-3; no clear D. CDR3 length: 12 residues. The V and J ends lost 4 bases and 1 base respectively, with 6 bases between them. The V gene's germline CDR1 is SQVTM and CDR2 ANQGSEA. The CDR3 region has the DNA TGCAGCGTTGTGAAAGGCACAGATACGCAGTATTTT. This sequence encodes CSVVKGTDTQYF.